The 31 T cell receptor beta chains presented below share a single source sample, sequenced in a study of blood T cell repertoires in COVID-19. Assay: immunoSEQ multiplex PCR; the TCRdb copy retains only in-frame clones and omits some. The data hold about 160,000 clones, with 90% observed a single time. Sequencing was carried out using peripheral blood. The receptor source for this set is a man in his fifties or sixties with active or convalescent COVID-19.

The chain joins TRBV11-2 to TRBJ2-7; TRBD2 matches 11 bases. Unmatched junction bases numbered 7, after V lost 5 bases and J lost 7 bases. CDR3 size: 14 residues. Germline-derived CDR1 and CDR2 are SGHAT and FQNNGV. DNA of the CDR3: TGTGCCAGCAGCCCACGACTAGCGGGAATGGAGCAGTACTTC. It yields the protein CASSPRLAGMEQYF. Combining the CDR3 with reference TRBV11-2 and TRBJ2-7 gives the whole variable domain EAGVAQSPRYKIIEKRQSVAFWCNPISGHATLYWYQQILGQGPKLLIQFQNNGVVDDSQLPKDRFSAERLKGVDSTLKIQPAKLEDSAVYLCASSPRLAGMEQYFGPGTRLTVT.

This chain joins TRBV10-3 and TRBJ2-5; no reliable D call. Germline V CDR1 and CDR2: ENHRY, SYGVKD. The CDR3 covers 13 residues. The V and J ends lost 10 bases and 0 bases respectively, with 12 bases between them. CDR3 sequence: CASRHQYQETQYF. The DNA of the CDR3 is TGTGCCAGCCGACACCAGTACCAAGAGACCCAGTACTTC.

The chain is built from TRBV2 and TRBJ2-1; 10 bases fit TRBD2. The V and J ends lost 5 bases and 7 bases, in that order; junction bases with no gene match: 8. From germline, CDR1 is SNHLY and CDR2 FYNNEI. The CDR3 sequence is 15 residues long. CDR3 nucleotides: TGTGCCAGCAGTACTCCTAGCGGGAGACCAAATGAGCAGTTCTTC. It codes for CASSTPSGRPNEQFF.

The chain uses TRBV30 and TRBJ2-1, with D possibly TRBD2 on 5 matching bases. Trimming pared 0 bases from V and 4 bases from J, leaving 13 bases between. The CDR3 spans 15 residues. CDR1 is GTSNPN and CDR2 is SVGIG in the germline V gene (reference sequence). The CDR3: CAWSVLAGPYNEQFF. Written as DNA, the CDR3 is TGTGCCTGGAGTGTACTTGCGGGCCCATACAATGAGCAGTTCTTC.

The chain carries TRBV3-1 (or the pseudogene TRBV3-2) and TRBJ2-7; D not certain. V lost 3 bases to trimming and J lost 0 bases, with 6 bases between them. The CDR3 has 13 amino acids. CDR1 and CDR2 from the germline V gene are LGHDT and YNNKEL (reference sequence). The chain's CDR3 is CASSQKSSYEQYF. CDR3 DNA sequence: TGTGCCAGCAGCCAGAAGAGCTCCTACGAGCAGTACTTC.

This clone has a handful of counts. The chain recombines TRBV4-2 with TRBJ2-5; no clear D gene. Trimming took 0 bases from V and 2 from J, leaving 7 bases between them. This CDR3 has 14 amino acids. Germline CDR1 reads LGHNA; CDR2 reads YNFKEQ. Written as DNA, the CDR3 is TGTGCCAGCAGCCAAGATGTGGAGCAAGAGACCCAGTACTTC. Amino acids: CASSQDVEQETQYF.

The chain recombines TRBV28 with TRBJ1-1, with TRBD1 identical over 9 bases. Trimming cost V 5 bases and J 1 base; bases outside gene matches: 5. Germline CDR1 and CDR2: MDHEN and SYDVKM. The CDR3 runs 15 residues. CDR3 amino acids: CASSARDRANTEAFF. CDR3 nucleotide sequence: TGTGCCAGCAGTGCCCGGGACAGGGCGAACACTGAAGCTTTCTTT.

This sequence joins TRBV6-5 and TRBJ1-2; D is undetermined. The CDR3 length is 16 residues. The V gene's germline CDR1 is MNHEY and CDR2 SVGAGI. With 1 base removed from V and 3 bases from J, the gap between germline ends came to 15 bases. The DNA for the CDR3 is TGTGCCAGCAGTTACTGGCCGCTGAGGAGGGACTATGGCTACACCTTC. Its translation is CASSYWPLRRDYGYTF.

The CDR3, as DNA: TGTGCCAGCAGTTCAGGGTCGAACATTCAGTACTTC. Amino acid sequence: CASSSGSNIQYF. This rearrangement joins TRBV27 to TRBJ2-4, with D possibly TRBD1 on 5 matching bases. CDR1 and CDR2 from the germline V gene are MNHEY and SMNVEV (reference sequence). Trimming stripped 4 bases from V and 7 bases from J, with 8 bases between. The CDR3 sequence is 12 residues long.

This clone is a singleton in its sample. V gene TRBV11-3 combines with J gene TRBJ2-2, with 10 bases fitting TRBD1. Germline loops: CDR1 SGHNT, CDR2 YENEEA. J gave up 4 bases and V 5 bases, and 1 base lay outside the gene matches. This CDR3 has 14 residues. CDR3 region: CASSDRGPTGELFF. The CDR3 DNA is TGTGCCAGCAGCGACAGGGGGCCCACCGGGGAGCTGTTTTTT.

The J gene is TRBJ1-2, the V gene TRBV11-2; maybe TRBD1 (5 bases). The CDR3 totals 13 residues. Trimming left V 5 bases short and J 1 base short, with 8 bases between. Looked up from germline, CDR1 is SGHAT and CDR2 is FQNNGV. CDR3 region: CASSPRGNYGYTF. The CDR3 DNA follows: TGTGCCAGCAGCCCTAGGGGTAACTATGGCTACACCTTC.

The chain has TRBV19 and TRBJ2-1, with TRBD2 matching over 10 bases. There are 13 residues in the CDR3. Germline V gives CDR1 LNHDA, CDR2 SQIVND (reference sequence). Trimming cost V 7 bases and J 9 bases; bases outside gene matches: 6. The CDR3 DNA reads TGTGCCAGTATTTTAGCGGGAGGCGGTGAGCAGTTCTTC. It codes for CASILAGGGEQFF.

The CDR3: CASSLGQFYEQYF. CDR3 nucleotides: TGTGCCAGCAGCTTGGGACAGTTCTACGAGCAGTACTTC. The chain combines TRBV7-9 with TRBJ2-7, with 7 bases matching TRBD1. Germline CDR1 is SEHNR and CDR2 is FQNEAQ (reference sequence). V was clipped by 3 bases and J by 3 bases; unmatched bases: 2. The CDR3 totals 13 residues.

The rearrangement links TRBV21-1 to TRBJ1-3. TRBV21-1 is a known pseudogene. The CDR3 spans 15 residues. The CDR3 sequence is CASSFGFCSGNTIYF. CDR3 DNA: TGTGCCAGCAGCTTCGGGTTTTGCTCTGGAAACACCATATATTTT.

This clone was counted a single time. The rearrangement joins TRBV7-2 to TRBJ2-7; TRBD2 aligns across 16 bases. V dropped 10 bases and J dropped 2; count of bases not matched to a gene: 5. This CDR3 is 15 amino acids long. CDR1 is SGHTA, CDR2 FQGNSA, per germline. The CDR3 spells CATGLAGGPAYEQYF. CDR3 sequence (DNA): TGTGCCACGGGACTAGCGGGAGGGCCTGCCTACGAGCAGTACTTC.

The chain joins TRBV5-4 to TRBJ1-1; a weak D match, TRBD1 (6 bases). V was cut by 0 bases and J by 1 base, with 13 bases left in between. The length of the CDR3 is 16 residues. Germline V gives CDR1 SGHNT, CDR2 YYREEE (reference sequence). CDR3 in amino acids: CASSLGLGGGNTEAFF. In DNA form, the CDR3 reads TGTGCCAGCAGCTTGGGACTGGGAGGGGGGAACACTGAAGCTTTCTTT.

This sequence joins TRBV7-2 and TRBJ1-5; 7 bases agree with TRBD1. Germline CDR1 SGHTA, CDR2 FQGNSA. The J segment lost 9 bases and the V segment lost 4 bases, leaving 9 bases of the junction unmatched. This CDR3 contains 14 residues. CDR3 sequence: CASSSGQRSGPQHF. The CDR3 nucleotides are TGTGCCAGCAGCTCGGGACAGCGATCGGGGCCCCAGCATTTT.

This clone appeared a single time. The gene calls are TRBV28 and TRBJ1-5; weak D call: TRBD1 (6 bases). Germline values: CDR1 MDHEN, CDR2 SYDVKM. Trimming took 6 bases from V and 5 from J, leaving 23 bases between them. CDR3 length: 17 residues. CDR3 region: CASSLVMRGIGDQPQHF. Written as DNA, the CDR3 is TGTGCCAGCAGCTTAGTCATGAGGGGGATTGGGGATCAGCCCCAGCATTTT.

The V gene is TRBV5-4, the J gene TRBJ2-7; perhaps TRBD1 as D (6 bases). Trimming stripped 2 bases from V and 1 base from J, with 10 bases between. This CDR3 is 14 amino acids long. Germline V gene sequence: CDR1 SGHNT, CDR2 YYREEE (reference sequence). The CDR3 loop is CASSFAGQSYEQYF. The CDR3 DNA reads as TGTGCCAGCAGCTTTGCCGGACAGTCCTACGAGCAGTACTTC.

This sequence joins TRBV6-1 and TRBJ1-2, with D possibly matching TRBD1 (6 bases). Germline V CDR1 and CDR2: MNHNS, SASEGT. This CDR3 spans 15 amino acids. Trimming cost V 1 base and J 9 bases, with 18 bases left between them. The CDR3 loop is CASSEGGTGGQSYTF. The CDR3 DNA reads TGTGCCAGCAGTGAAGGGGGGACGGGGGGCCAGAGCTACACCTTC.

The J gene is TRBJ2-3, the V gene TRBV4-2; D remains ambiguous. CDR1 and CDR2 from the germline V gene are LGHNA and YNFKEQ. This CDR3 is 15 amino acids long. Trimming shortened V by 1 base and J by 1 base, and 9 bases separated the two germline ends. The CDR3 loop reads CASSQVVSGTDTQYF. Written as DNA, the CDR3 is TGTGCCAGCAGCCAAGTAGTGAGCGGCACAGATACGCAGTATTTT.

V usage is TRBV10-3 and J usage is TRBJ1-6, with 8 bases identical to TRBD1. The germline CDR1 and CDR2 sequences are ENHRY and SYGVKD. After removal of 7 bases from V and 3 bases from J, the junction contained 5 bases not matched to a gene. The CDR3 loop spans 15 amino acids. The CDR3 reads CAIKPDRGYNSPLHF. CDR3 sequence (DNA): TGTGCCATCAAACCCGACAGGGGCTATAATTCACCCCTCCACTTT.

The chain recombines TRBV18 with TRBJ2-5, with D perhaps matching TRBD2 (5 bases). CDR3 length: 13 amino acids. CDR1 and CDR2 from the germline V gene are KGHSH and LQKENI. Between the trimmed V and J ends, which lost 6 bases and 5 bases, there was a span of 13 bases. CDR3 DNA: TGTGCCAGCTCTACGCTCCCGGGGGAGACCCAGTACTTC. Its protein product is CASSTLPGETQYF.

The chain carries TRBV6-5 and TRBJ1-1; no definite D call. Germline V gene sequence: CDR1 MNHEY, CDR2 SVGAGI. Deletions cut 2 bases from V and 0 bases from J, with 4 bases between. The CDR3 consists of 13 residues. The chain's CDR3 is CASSYGMNTEAFF. The CDR3 coding sequence is TGTGCCAGCAGTTACGGCATGAACACTGAAGCTTTCTTT.

V usage is TRBV19 and J usage is TRBJ2-7; possibly TRBD1 for D (6 bases). The germline CDR1 and CDR2 sequences are LNHDA and SQIVND (reference sequence). The CDR3 consists of 14 residues. The germline V and J ends were trimmed by 4 bases and 2 bases, with 12 bases remaining between them. CDR3 protein: CASSKTGSPYEQYF. In DNA form, the CDR3 reads TGTGCCAGTAGTAAGACAGGTTCTCCCTACGAGCAGTACTTC.

The chain links TRBV18 to TRBJ1-2, with 8 nucleotides matching TRBD1. This CDR3 is 16 amino acids long. The J segment lost 4 bases and the V segment lost 3 bases, leaving 10 bases of the junction unmatched. Per germline, CDR1 KGHSH and CDR2 LQKENI. CDR3 sequence reads: CASSPPGQGPIYGYTF. Here the CDR3 DNA reads TGTGCCAGCTCACCCCCCGGACAGGGCCCAATCTATGGCTACACCTTC.

This chain connects TRBV27 to TRBJ1-2, with 7 bases matching TRBD1. The length of the CDR3 is 14 residues. Germline CDR1 reads MNHEY; CDR2 reads SMNVEV (reference sequence). V dropped 5 bases and J dropped 4; count of bases not matched to a gene: 7. DNA of the CDR3: TGTGCCAGCAGTCTAACAGGGGTAATCTATGGCTACACCTTC. Protein: CASSLTGVIYGYTF.

The CDR3 coding sequence is TGCGCCAGCAGCTATACCGGGACTAGCTATGATGAGCAGTTCTTC. Amino acid sequence: CASSYTGTSYDEQFF. V and J are TRBV5-1 and TRBJ2-1; 9 bases fit TRBD2. This CDR3 region has 15 residues. Germline V gene lookup returns CDR1 SGHRS and CDR2 YFSETQ. V shed 3 bases and J 8 bases; nucleotides not matched to a gene: 9.

V is TRBV3-1 (or the pseudogene TRBV3-2) and J is TRBJ2-7; D is undetermined. There are 14 residues in the CDR3. Trimming pared 0 bases from V and 0 bases from J, leaving 6 bases between. Germline assignment: CDR1 LGHDT and CDR2 YNNKEL (reference sequence). DNA for the CDR3: TGTGCCAGCAGCCAAGACCCAAACTCCTACGAGCAGTACTTC. The encoded protein is CASSQDPNSYEQYF.

This sequence joins TRBV20-1 and TRBJ1-1; D might be TRBD1 (6 bases). The CDR3 runs 13 residues. Germline CDR1 DFQATT, CDR2 SNEGSKA (reference sequence). Trimming shortened V by 3 bases and J by 1 base, and 9 bases separated the two germline ends. For the CDR3, the DNA is TGCAGTGCTAGTAGACAGGAGAACACTGAAGCTTTCTTT. This translates into CSASRQENTEAFF.

This chain links TRBV27 with TRBJ1-5; D is uncertain. Trimming took 2 bases from V and 0 from J, leaving 17 bases between them. This CDR3 is 18 amino acids long. Germline V gene sequence: CDR1 MNHEY, CDR2 SMNVEV (reference sequence). In DNA form, the CDR3 reads TGTGCCAGCAGTTTAGAGCCCCCCGCGGGCATTAGCAATCAGCCCCAGCATTTT. It specifies CASSLEPPAGISNQPQHF.